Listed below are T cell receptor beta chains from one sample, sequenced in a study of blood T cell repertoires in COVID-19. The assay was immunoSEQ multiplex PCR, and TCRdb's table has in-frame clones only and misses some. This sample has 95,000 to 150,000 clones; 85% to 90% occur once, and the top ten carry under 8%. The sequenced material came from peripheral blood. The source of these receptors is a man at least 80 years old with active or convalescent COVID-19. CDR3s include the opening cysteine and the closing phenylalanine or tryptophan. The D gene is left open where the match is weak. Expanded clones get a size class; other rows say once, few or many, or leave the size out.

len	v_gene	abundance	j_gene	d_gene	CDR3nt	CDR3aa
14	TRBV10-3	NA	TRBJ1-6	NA	TGTGCCATCAGTGACAGTTCCTATAATTCACCCCTCCACTTT	CAISDSSYNSPLHF
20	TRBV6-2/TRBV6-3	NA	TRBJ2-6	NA	TGTGCCAGCAGTTACTCGATGGCACGGGACTTTGTTTCTGGGGCCAACGTCCTGACTTTC	CASSYSMARDFVSGANVLTF
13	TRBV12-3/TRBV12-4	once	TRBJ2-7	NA	TGTGCCAGCAGTTACTCTGGAGCCTACGAGCAGTACTTC	CASSYSGAYEQYF
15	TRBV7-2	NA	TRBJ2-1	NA	TGTGCCAGCAGCCCTAACGGACAGCTCTACAATGAGCAGTTCTTC	CASSPNGQLYNEQFF
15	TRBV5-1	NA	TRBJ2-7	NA	TGCGCCAGCAGCTTGGCAGGGGCCTCTTTCTACGAGCAGTACTTC	CASSLAGASFYEQYF
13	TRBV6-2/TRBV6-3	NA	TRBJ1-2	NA	TGTGCCAGCAGCCTTGACAGTTACTATGGCTACACCTTC	CASSLDSYYGYTF
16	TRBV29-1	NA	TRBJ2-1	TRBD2	TGCAGCGTTGAAGACCTGGGGTCTAGCGGGGGCAATGAGCAGTTCTTC	CSVEDLGSSGGNEQFF
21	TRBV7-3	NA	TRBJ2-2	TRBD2	TGTGCCAGCAGCTTAACGGGGAGGGGACTAGCCCATATAACAAACACCGGGGAGCTGTTTTTT	CASSLTGRGLAHITNTGELFF
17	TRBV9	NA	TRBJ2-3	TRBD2	TGTGCCAGCAGCCCCTTCTCGACTAGCGGGAGGACAGATACGCAGTATTTT	CASSPFSTSGRTDTQYF
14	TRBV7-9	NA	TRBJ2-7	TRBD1	TGTGCCAGCAGCTCCACCGGGACAGCCTACGAGCAGTACTTC	CASSSTGTAYEQYF
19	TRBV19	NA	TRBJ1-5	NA	TGTGCCAGTAGTATTCAGCCCCCGGAGACGATTTCTAGCAATCAGCCCCAGCATTTT	CASSIQPPETISSNQPQHF
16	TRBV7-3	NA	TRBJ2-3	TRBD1	TGTGCCAGCAGCTTCGGGACAGGGGGAGTCACAGATACGCAGTATTTT	CASSFGTGGVTDTQYF
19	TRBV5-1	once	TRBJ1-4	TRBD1	TGCGCCAGCAGCTTTGGGGGGCACAGGGGACTTGCAACTAATGAAAAACTGTTTTTT	CASSFGGHRGLATNEKLFF
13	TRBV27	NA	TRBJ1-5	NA	TGTGCCAGCAGTTTCACAGGGTTTCAGCCCCAGCATTTT	CASSFTGFQPQHF
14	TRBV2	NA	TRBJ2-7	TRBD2	TGTGCCAGCAGTAGTAGCGGGAGTTTACACGAGCAGTACTTC	CASSSSGSLHEQYF
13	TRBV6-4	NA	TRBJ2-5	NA	TGTGCCAGCAGCGTTAACCGGGGAGAGACCCAGTACTTC	CASSVNRGETQYF
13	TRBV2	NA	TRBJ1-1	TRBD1	TGTGCCAGCAAGCAGGGGGCGAACACTGAAGCTTTCTTT	CASKQGANTEAFF
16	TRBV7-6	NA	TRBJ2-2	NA	TGTGCCAGCAGCTTAATCGCCGGGTTTTCCGGCGGGGAGCTGTTTTTT	CASSLIAGFSGGELFF
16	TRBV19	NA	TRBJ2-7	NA	TGTGCCAGTAGTAACCGACAGGACAACCCCTCCTACGAGCAGTACTTC	CASSNRQDNPSYEQYF
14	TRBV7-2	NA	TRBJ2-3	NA	TGTGCCAGCAGCTTAGCGGGACTCACAGATACGCAGTATTTT	CASSLAGLTDTQYF
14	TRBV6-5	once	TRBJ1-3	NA	TGTGCCAGCAGCTATACAGGGCCTGGAAACACCATATATTTT	CASSYTGPGNTIYF
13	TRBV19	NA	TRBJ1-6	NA	TGTGCCAGTAGTATAAGGGCGGGTTCACCCCTCCACTTT	CASSIRAGSPLHF
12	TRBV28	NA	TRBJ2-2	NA	TGTGCCAGCCAAAGGGGAACCGGGGAGCTGTTTTTT	CASQRGTGELFF
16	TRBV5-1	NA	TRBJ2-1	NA	TGCGCCAGCAGCTCCACTATTCAACTCTCCTACAATGAGCAGTTCTTC	CASSSTIQLSYNEQFF
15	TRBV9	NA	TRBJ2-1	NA	TGTGCCAGCAGCGTAGCCGGGGACTCCTACAATGAGCAGTTCTTC	CASSVAGDSYNEQFF
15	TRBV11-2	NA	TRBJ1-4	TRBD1	TGTGCCAGCAGCTTAGGACAGGGGGTGAGCGAAAAACTGTTTTTT	CASSLGQGVSEKLFF
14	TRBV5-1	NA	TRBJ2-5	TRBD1	TGCGCCAGCAGTGGGACAGGGACAGGAGAGACCCAGTACTTC	CASSGTGTGETQYF
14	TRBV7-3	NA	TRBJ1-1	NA	TGTGCCAGCAGCTTAACTGGGCCGAACACTGAAGCTTTCTTT	CASSLTGPNTEAFF
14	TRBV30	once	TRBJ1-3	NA	TGTGCCTGGACCCCGGGGAGCTCTGGAAACACCATATATTTT	CAWTPGSSGNTIYF
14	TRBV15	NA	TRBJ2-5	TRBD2	TGTGCCACCAGCACAGCGGGGGTAAGAGAGACCCAGTACTTC	CATSTAGVRETQYF
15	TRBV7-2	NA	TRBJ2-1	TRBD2	TGTGCCAGCAGGGCGGGAGTTCGTAAGTACAATGAGCAGTTCTTC	CASRAGVRKYNEQFF
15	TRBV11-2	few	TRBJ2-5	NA	TGTGCCAGCAGCTTATTAGGGGGGACAGAAGAGACCCAGTACTTC	CASSLLGGTEETQYF
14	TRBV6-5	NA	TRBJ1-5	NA	TGTGCCAGCAGCACCGGAGTTAGCAATCAGCCCCAGCATTTT	CASSTGVSNQPQHF
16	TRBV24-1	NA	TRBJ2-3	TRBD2	TGTGCCACCAGTAGCCTCGGGGGAGGGAGCACAGATACGCAGTATTTT	CATSSLGGGSTDTQYF
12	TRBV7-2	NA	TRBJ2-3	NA	TGTGCCAGCAGCCCTTTCACAGATACGCAGTATTTT	CASSPFTDTQYF
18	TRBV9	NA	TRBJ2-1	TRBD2	TGTGCCAGCAGCCCCGGGGTGACGGGAGCGGGGGACTACAATGAGCAGTTCTTC	CASSPGVTGAGDYNEQFF
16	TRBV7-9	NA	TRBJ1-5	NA	TGTGCCAGCAGCTCAAGCGACAGTTTCAGCAATCAGCCCCAGCATTTT	CASSSSDSFSNQPQHF
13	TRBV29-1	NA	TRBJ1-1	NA	TGCAGCGTTGAGCAGGGGACCTGGACTGAAGCTTTCTTT	CSVEQGTWTEAFF